This T cell receptor beta chain came from a study of shared clonotypes between healthy human individuals. Study results and caveats: Clonotype sharing across four donors was observed for around 5% of naive CD4 clonotypes.

It was CD45RO-negative cells, positively selected for CCR7, that made up naive CD8 cells, with terminally differentiated effector memory CD45RA+ cells excluded. DNA at approximately 200 ng, approximately 30,000 T cell genomes, went into sorted-subset replicate PCRs. Data came from immunoSEQ multiplex PCR; TCRdb stores just in-frame clones and leaves some out. The table records some 800,000 clones, nearly 95% of them present only once. On this clone itself: What it binds is unknown.

The specimen sequenced was naive CD8+ T cells sorted from blood. The sequence was obtained from a man younger than 40 in good health.

CDR3: CASSQVDSSYEQYF. In DNA form, the CDR3 reads TGTGCCAGCAGCCAAGTGGACAGTTCCTACGAGCAGTACTTC. This chain links TRBV14 with TRBJ2-7; a possible D gene is TRBD1 (6 bases). The CDR3 totals 14 residues. CDR1 and CDR2 from the germline V gene are SGHDN and FVKESK. V was trimmed by 1 base and J by 1 base, leaving 8 bases between them. The full variable domain, rest sourced from reference TRBV14 and TRBJ2-7, is EAGVTQFPSHSVIEKGQTVTLRCDPISGHDNLYWYRRVMGKEIKFLLHFVKESKQDESGMPNNRFLAERTGGTYSTLKVQPAELEDSGVYFCASSQVDSSYEQYFGPGTRLTVT.